This entry describes one T cell receptor (beta chain). As yet, its antigen is unknown. The CDR3 loop spans 16 amino acids. CDR1 DFQATT and CDR2 SNEGSKA come from the germline V gene (reference sequence). V lost 6 bases to trimming and J lost 2 bases; unmatched junction nucleotides: 13. The entry originates in a study of post-analysis software for immune sequencing data. Study details: Progressive-relapsing, secondary progressive and relapsing-remitting multiple sclerosis were among the disease courses included.

Study conclusions and caveats: Roughly five TRBV segments were significantly more frequent in patients than in controls. TRBV5-6, TRBV5-1 and TRBV20-1 were among these segments.

Incorporated into the TCR beta cDNA libraries were unique molecular identifiers, which served to reduce PCR and sequencing biases. In TCRdb, the PCR reads were re-called with MiXCR into one record per CDR3 protein. The data show about 460,000 distinct CDR3 sequences, around 40% seen once. This sequence was found in a girl aged 5-17 years with multiple sclerosis. V usage is TRBV20-1 and J usage is TRBJ2-7; TRBD1 matches 10 bases. The specimen sequenced was blood. The CDR3 DNA follows: TGCAGTGCCCGGAGACAGGGGGCGTCTAGTACCTACGAGCAGTACTTC. Protein product: CSARRQGASSTYEQYF.